This T cell receptor beta chain was recorded in a study of cytomegalovirus exposure and HLA in healthy donors. Study-level points and caveats: Several top significant clusters appeared, in a later analysis, to be linked to common viral pathogens.

Healthy bone marrow donors made up the donors. This clone was recorded once. Its target is not known. Germline V lookup: CDR1 MNHEY, CDR2 SMNVEV (reference sequence). The CDR3 is made up of 14 amino acids. V was trimmed by 8 bases and J by 4 bases, leaving 18 bases between them. The primer mix had 60 Vbeta and 13 Jbeta primers. Per the authors' pipeline: It was a later analysis that counted some 80 million unique TCR beta chains, of which approximately 9.9 million were shared. Here immunoSEQ multiplex PCR was the method, and the copy in TCRdb shows in-frame clones only, minus some. That table gives V, J and clone size, and the DNA gave D and trimming. Counted here are about 270,000 clones, more than 80% occurring once; the ten biggest clones make up around 3.7%.

The clonotype was recovered from a middle-aged man in good health and CMV-seropositive. Sequenced sample: PBMCs. The gene calls are TRBV27 and TRBJ2-7; TRBD1 might be the D (6 bases). The DNA for the CDR3 is TGTGCCAGCTTCGATCCGGGACATTCGTACGAGCAGTACTTC. Protein product: CASFDPGHSYEQYF.